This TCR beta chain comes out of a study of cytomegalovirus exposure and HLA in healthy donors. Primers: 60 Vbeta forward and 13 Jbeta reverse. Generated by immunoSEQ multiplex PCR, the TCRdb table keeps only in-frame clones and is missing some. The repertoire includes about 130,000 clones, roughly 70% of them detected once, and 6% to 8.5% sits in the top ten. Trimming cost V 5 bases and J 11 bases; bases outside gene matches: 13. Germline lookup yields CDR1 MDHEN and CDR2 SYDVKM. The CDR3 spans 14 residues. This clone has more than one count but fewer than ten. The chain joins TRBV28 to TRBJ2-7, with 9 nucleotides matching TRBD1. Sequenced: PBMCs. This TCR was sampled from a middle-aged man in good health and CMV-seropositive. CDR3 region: CASSRPGTGFKKYF. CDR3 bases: TGTGCCAGCAGTCGTCCCGGGACAGGGTTCAAGAAGTACTTC.